The clone carrying this TCR beta chain was detected ten times or more. Its antigen is unknown. This sample was taken from a study of identical twins. Notes on the study in general: When twins shared out-of-frame alpha sequences, those sequences had excess low generation probability. Insertions ran lower in abundant cord blood beta clonotypes, though not in memory repertoires.

TCRdb itself ran the 5' RACE reads through MiXCR, one entry per CDR3 protein. Of approximately 630,000 distinct CDR3 sequences in the sample, 7.1% were seen once. Germline values: CDR1 SQVTM, CDR2 ANQGSEA. Trimming pared 4 bases from V and 4 bases from J, leaving 10 bases between. CDR3 length: 12 residues. These data are also associated with another study on yellow fever vaccine responses in identical twins.

Material: PBMCs. The rearrangement links TRBV29-1 to TRBJ1-2; no reliable D call. This TCR derives from a woman aged 18-35 years in good health. The CDR3 coding sequence is TGCAGCGTTGTCGCGGGTACCTATGGCTACACCTTC. It specifies CSVVAGTYGYTF.